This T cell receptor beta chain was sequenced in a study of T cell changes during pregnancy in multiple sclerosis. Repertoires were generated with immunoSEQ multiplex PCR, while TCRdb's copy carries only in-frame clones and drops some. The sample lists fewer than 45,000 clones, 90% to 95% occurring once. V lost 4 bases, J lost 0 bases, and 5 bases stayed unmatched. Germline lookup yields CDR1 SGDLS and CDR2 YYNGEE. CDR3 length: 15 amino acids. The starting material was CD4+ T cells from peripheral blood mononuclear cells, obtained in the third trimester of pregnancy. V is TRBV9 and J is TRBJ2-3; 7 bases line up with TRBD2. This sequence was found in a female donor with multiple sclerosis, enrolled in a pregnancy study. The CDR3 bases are TGTGCCAGCAGCCTCAGCGGGGTGAGCACAGATACGCAGTATTTT. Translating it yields CASSLSGVSTDTQYF.